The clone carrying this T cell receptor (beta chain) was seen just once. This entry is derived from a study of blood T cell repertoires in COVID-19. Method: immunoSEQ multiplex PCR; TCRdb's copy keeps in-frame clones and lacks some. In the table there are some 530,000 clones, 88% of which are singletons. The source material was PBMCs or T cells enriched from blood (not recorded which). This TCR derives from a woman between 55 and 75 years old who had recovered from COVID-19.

CDR3 residues: CASIPRTGISSYNEQFF. Written as DNA, the CDR3 is TGTGCCAGCATTCCTCGGACAGGGATTAGCTCCTACAATGAGCAGTTCTTC. This chain links TRBV28 with TRBJ2-1; 8 positions agree with TRBD1. Germline lookup yields CDR1 MDHEN and CDR2 SYDVKM. The CDR3 length is 17 residues. The V gene end was trimmed by 7 bases and the J gene end by 0 bases; junction bases not matched to a gene: 11.